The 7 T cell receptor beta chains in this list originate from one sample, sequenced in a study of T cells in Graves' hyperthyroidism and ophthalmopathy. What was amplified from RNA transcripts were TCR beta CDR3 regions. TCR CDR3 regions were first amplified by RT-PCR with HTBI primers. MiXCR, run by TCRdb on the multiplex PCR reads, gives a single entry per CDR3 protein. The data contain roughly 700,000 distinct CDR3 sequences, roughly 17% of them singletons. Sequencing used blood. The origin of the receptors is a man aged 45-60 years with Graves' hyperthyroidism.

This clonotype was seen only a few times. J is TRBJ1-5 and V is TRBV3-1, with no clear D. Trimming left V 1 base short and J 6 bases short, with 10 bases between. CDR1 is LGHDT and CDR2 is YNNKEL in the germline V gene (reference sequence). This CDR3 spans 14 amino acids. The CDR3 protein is CASSQVMGFQPQHF. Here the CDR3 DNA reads TGTGCCAGCAGCCAAGTTATGGGGTTTCAGCCCCAGCATTTT.

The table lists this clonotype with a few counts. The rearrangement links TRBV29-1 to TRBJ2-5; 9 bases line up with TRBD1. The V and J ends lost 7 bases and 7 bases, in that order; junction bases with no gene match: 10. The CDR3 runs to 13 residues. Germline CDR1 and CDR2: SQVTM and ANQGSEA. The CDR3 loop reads CSETSGTGTTQYF. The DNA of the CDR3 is TGCAGCGAGACCTCCGGGACAGGGACGACCCAGTACTTC.

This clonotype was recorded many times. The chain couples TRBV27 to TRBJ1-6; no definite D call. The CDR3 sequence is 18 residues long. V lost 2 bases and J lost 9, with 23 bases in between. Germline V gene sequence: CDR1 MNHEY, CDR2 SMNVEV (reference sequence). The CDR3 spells CASSLSPGKNELGSPLHF. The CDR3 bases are TGTGCCAGCAGTTTAAGCCCCGGGAAGAACGAGTTGGGTTCACCCCTCCACTTT.

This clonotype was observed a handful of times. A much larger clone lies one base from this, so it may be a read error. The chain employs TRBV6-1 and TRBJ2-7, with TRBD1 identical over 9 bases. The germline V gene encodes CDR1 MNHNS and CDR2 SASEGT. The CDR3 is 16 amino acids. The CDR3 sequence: CACSQTGGSYSYEQYF. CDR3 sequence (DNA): TGTGCCTGCAGTCAGACAGGGGGATCCTATTCCTACGAGCAGTACTTC.

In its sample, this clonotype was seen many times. The CDR3 coding sequence is TGCGCCAGCAGCTTGGAGGCAGGGGGCCTTAAAGAGACCCAGTACTTC. Translated: CASSLEAGGLKETQYF. This chain uses TRBV5-1 with TRBJ2-5; 8 positions match TRBD1. The V and J ends lost 0 bases and 3 bases, in that order; junction bases with no gene match: 7. This CDR3 has 16 amino acids. In germline, CDR1 is SGHRS, CDR2 YFSETQ.

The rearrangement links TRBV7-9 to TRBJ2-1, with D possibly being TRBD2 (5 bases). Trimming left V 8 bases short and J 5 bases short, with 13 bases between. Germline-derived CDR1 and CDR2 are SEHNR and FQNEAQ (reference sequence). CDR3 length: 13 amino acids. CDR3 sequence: CASLTEDHNEQFF. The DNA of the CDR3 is TGTGCCAGCCTAACGGAGGACCACAATGAGCAGTTCTTC. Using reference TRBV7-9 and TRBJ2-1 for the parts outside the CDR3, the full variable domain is DTGVSQNPRHKITKRGQNVTFRCDPISEHNRLYWYRQTLGQGPEFLTYFQNEAQLEKSRLLSDRFSAERPKGSFSTLEIQRTEQGDSAMYLCASLTEDHNEQFFGPGTRLTVL.

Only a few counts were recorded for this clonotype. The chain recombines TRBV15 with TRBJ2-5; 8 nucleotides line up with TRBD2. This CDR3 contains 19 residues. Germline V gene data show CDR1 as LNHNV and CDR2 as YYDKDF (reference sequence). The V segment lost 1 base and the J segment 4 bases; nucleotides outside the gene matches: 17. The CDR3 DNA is TGTGCCACCAGCAGAGTGCTAGCGGGCCCTTCGGGGGCTATAGAGACCCAGTACTTC. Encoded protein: CATSRVLAGPSGAIETQYF.